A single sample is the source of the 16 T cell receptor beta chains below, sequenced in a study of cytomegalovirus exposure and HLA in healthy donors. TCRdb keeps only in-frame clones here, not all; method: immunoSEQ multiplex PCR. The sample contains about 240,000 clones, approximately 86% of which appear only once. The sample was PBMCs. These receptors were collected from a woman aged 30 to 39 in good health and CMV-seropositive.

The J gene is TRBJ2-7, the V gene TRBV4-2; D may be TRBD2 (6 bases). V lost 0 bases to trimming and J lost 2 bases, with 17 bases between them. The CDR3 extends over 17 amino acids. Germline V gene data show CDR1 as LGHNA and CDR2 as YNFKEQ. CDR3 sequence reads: CASSQDSVASVTYEQYF. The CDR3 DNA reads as TGTGCCAGCAGCCAAGATAGTGTTGCTAGCGTCACCTACGAGCAGTACTTC.

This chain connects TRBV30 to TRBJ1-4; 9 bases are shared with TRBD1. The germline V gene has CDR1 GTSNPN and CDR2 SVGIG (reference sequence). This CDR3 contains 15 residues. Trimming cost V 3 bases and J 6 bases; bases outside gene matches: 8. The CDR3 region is CAWRASRDRDEKLFF. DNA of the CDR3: TGTGCCTGGAGGGCGAGCCGGGACAGGGATGAAAAACTGTTTTTT.

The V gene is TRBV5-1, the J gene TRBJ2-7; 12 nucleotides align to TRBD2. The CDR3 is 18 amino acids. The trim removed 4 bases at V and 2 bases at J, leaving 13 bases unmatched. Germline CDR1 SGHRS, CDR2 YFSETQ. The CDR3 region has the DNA TGCGCCAGCAGCGCCGGCGGGGCGACTAGCGGGAGACCCTACGAGCAGTACTTC. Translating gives CASSAGGATSGRPYEQYF.

As DNA, the CDR3 is TGTGCCAGCAGCTCGGGGGGCTATGGCTACACCTTC. As protein: CASSSGGYGYTF. The chain links TRBV7-8 to TRBJ1-2; D is possibly TRBD1 (5 bases). The CDR3 is 12 amino acids. Per germline, CDR1 SGHVS and CDR2 FQNEAQ. Trimming took off 4 bases at V and 4 bases at J, with 7 bases between the two ends. Full variable domain (rest looked up from reference TRBV7-8 and TRBJ1-2): GAGVSQSPRYKVAKRGQDVALRCDPISGHVSLFWYQQALGQGPEFLTYFQNEAQLDKSGLPSDRFFAERPEGSVSTLKIQRTQQEDSAVYLCASSSGGYGYTFGSGTRLTVV.

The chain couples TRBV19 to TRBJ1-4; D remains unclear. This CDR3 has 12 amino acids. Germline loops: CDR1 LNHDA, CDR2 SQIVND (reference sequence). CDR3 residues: CGTRGYNEKLFF. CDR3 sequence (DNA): TGTGGAACCCGAGGTTATAATGAAAAACTGTTTTTT.

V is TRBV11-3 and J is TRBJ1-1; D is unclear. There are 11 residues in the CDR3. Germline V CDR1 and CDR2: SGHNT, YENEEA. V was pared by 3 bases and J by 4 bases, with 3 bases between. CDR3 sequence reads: CASSFGTEAFF. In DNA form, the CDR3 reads TGTGCCAGCAGCTTCGGCACTGAAGCTTTCTTT.

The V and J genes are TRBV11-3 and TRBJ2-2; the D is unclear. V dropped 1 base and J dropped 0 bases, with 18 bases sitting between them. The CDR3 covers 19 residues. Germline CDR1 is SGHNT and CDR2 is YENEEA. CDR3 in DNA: TGTGCCAGCAGCTTAGCACCAGGCCGTCCGCACCCGAACACCGGGGAGCTGTTTTTT. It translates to CASSLAPGRPHPNTGELFF.

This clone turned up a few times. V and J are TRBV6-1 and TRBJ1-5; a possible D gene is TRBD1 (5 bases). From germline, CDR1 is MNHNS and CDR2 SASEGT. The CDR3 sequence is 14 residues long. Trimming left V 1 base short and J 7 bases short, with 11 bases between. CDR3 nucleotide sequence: TGTGCCAGCAGTGAAGATGGGGCTGGGCAGCCCCAGCATTTT. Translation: CASSEDGAGQPQHF.

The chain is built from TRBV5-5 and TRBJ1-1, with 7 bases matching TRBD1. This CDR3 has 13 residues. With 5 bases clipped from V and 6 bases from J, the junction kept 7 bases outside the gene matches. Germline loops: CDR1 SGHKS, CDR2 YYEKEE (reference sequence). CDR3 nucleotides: TGTGCCAGCAGGTTGACAGGGTCAGCTGAAGCTTTCTTT. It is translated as CASRLTGSAEAFF.

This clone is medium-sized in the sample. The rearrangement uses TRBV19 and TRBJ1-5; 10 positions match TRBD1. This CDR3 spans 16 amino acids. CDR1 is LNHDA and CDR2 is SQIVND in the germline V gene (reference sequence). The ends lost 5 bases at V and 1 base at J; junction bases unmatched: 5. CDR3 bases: TGTGCCAGTAGTGTGACAGGGGGCCCAAGCAATCAGCCCCAGCATTTT. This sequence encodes CASSVTGGPSNQPQHF. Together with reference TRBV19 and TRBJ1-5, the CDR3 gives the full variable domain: DGGITQSPKYLFRKEGQNVTLSCEQNLNHDAMYWYRQDPGQGLRLIYYSQIVNDFQKGDIAEGYSVSREKKESFPLTVTSAQKNPTAFYLCASSVTGGPSNQPQHFGDGTRLSIL.

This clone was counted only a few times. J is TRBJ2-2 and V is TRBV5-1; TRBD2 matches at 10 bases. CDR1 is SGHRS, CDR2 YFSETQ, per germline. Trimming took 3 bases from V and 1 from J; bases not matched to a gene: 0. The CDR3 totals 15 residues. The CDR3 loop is CASSWTSGNTGELFF. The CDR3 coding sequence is TGCGCCAGCAGCTGGACTAGCGGGAACACCGGGGAGCTGTTTTTT.

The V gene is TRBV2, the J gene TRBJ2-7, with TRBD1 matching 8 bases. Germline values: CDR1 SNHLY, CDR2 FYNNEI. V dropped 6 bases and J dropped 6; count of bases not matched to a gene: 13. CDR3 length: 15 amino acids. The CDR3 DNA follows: TGTGCCAGCAGGACCCGGACAGGGATGGTTGGCGAGCAGTACTTC. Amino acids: CASRTRTGMVGEQYF.

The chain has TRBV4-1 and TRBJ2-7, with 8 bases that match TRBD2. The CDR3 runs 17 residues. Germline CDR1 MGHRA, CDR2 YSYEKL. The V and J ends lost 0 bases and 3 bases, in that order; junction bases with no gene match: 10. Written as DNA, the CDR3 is TGCGCCAGCAGCCAAGATCCGGAGAGGAGCGGGAGCTACGAGCAGTACTTC. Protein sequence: CASSQDPERSGSYEQYF.

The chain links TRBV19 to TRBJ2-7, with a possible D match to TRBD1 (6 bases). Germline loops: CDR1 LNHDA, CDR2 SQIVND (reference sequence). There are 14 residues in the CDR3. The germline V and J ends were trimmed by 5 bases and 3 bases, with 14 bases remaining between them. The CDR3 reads CASSGKGQFYEQYF. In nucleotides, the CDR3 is TGTGCCAGTAGTGGGAAAGGACAGTTCTACGAGCAGTACTTC.

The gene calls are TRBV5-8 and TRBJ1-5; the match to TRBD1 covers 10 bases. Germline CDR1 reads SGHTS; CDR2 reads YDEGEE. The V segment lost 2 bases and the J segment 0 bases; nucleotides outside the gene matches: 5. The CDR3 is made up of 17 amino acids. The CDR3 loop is CASSFWTGGNSNQPQHF. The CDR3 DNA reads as TGTGCCAGCAGCTTCTGGACAGGGGGGAATAGCAATCAGCCCCAGCATTTT.

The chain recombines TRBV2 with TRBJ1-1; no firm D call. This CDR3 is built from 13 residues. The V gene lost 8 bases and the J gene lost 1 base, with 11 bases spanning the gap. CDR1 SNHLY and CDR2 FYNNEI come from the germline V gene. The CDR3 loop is CASEPGQNTEAFF. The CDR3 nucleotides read TGTGCCAGCGAGCCGGGTCAGAACACTGAAGCTTTCTTT.